This T cell receptor (beta chain) came from a study of T cells after yellow fever vaccination. This clonotype was recorded a few times. TCRdb re-derived calls from the 5' RACE reads in MiXCR, one entry per CDR3 protein. The sample holds hundreds of thousands of distinct CDR3 sequences, 13% seen once. The origin of this receptor is a young man who received the YFV17D yellow fever vaccine. Here the sequenced sample was PBMCs, taken on the day of the yellow fever booster vaccination.

This chain's CDR3 is CASSPRGMEQYF. The DNA of the CDR3 is TGTGCCAGCAGCCCGCGGGGGATGGAGCAGTACTTC. This rearrangement joins TRBV7-2 to TRBJ2-7; 7 bases are a match to TRBD2. Trimming took 5 bases from V and 7 from J; bases not matched to a gene: 5. The CDR3 has 12 amino acids. CDR1 and CDR2 (germline): SGHTA, FQGNSA.